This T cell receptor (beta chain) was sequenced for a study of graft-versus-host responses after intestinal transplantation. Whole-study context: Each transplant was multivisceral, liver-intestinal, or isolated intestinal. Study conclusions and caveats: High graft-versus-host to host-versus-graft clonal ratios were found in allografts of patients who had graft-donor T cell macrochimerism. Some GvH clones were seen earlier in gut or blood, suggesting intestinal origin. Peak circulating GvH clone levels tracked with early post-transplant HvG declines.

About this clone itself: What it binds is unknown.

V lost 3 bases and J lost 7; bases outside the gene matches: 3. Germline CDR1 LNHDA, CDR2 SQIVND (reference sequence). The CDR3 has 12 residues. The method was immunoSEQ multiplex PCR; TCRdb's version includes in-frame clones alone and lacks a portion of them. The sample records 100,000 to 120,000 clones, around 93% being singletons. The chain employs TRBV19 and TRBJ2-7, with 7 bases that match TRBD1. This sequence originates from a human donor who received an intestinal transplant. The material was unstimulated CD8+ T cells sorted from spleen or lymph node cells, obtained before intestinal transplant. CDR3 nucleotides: TGTGCCAGTAGTATGGGGACAGAAGAGCAGTACTTC. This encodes CASSMGTEEQYF.